A single T cell receptor (beta chain) is shown here with its context. Its antigen is not yet known. No qualities accompany the bases; no much larger clone lies one base away. This specimen comes from a study of CD8 T cells in seronegative destructive rheumatoid arthritis (dated by TCRdb to the early 2020s). About the full investigation: Most of the eight CND-RA patients were receiving biological drugs at sampling. Peripheral CD8+ TCRbeta repertoires of CCP-negative destructive rheumatoid arthritis (CND-RA) patients were compared with newly diagnosed seropositive RA, seronegative RA and healthy controls. The seropositive RA, seronegative RA and healthy control comparison cohorts were taken from a previously published TCRbeta dataset and were not newly sequenced. Study-level results and caveats: In the absence of diagnostic samples, TCR repertoire differences may be partly attributable to poor disease control over the years rather than being present at onset. The small size of the CND-RA cohort was acknowledged as a study limitation. CND-RA patients appeared to carry a distinct set of enriched public clonotypes, which the authors read as support for a separate disease subset. Across the 120,000 or so clonotypes tested, no public clonotype enrichment survived Benjamini-Hochberg correction. With age adjusted for, CD8+ TCRbeta repertoires in CND-RA patients appeared less diverse and more clonal than repertoires in other RA subtypes. Compared with controls and other RA subtypes, CND-RA repertoires contained more CMV-reactive and fewer influenza A-reactive CD8+ TCRbeta sequences.

TCRbeta sequencing used genomic DNA from CD8+ cells, following the manufacturer's instructions. The immunoSEQ assay was used for TCRbeta sequencing, which was carried out at a genomics technology centre in Finland. Per the authors' processing: The clonotype tables produced by the immunoSEQ preprocessing pipeline were converted into VDJtools format, and any non-productive clonotypes were filtered out. Samples below 10,000 reads were excluded and the rest subsampled to 10,000 reads; most of the eight CND-RA samples passed. Shannon-Wiener, Simpson and clonality indices were calculated with the VDJtools CalcDiversityStats function on data subsampled to 10,000 reads. To infer antigen specificity, non-singleton TCRbeta clonotypes were hard-matched against VDJdb, meaning no mismatches were allowed. CDR3 sequences that differed by a single amino acid (Hamming distance 1) were grouped into clusters that potentially share antigen targets. After groups were resampled to six samples, public clonotypes were tested for group enrichment with one-sided Fisher's exact tests, and this procedure was repeated ten times. Drawn from immuneACCESS, this table holds only the in-frame rearrangements with V and J called that TCRdb kept. Clones are partly lost; checked studies trace under half to an unresolved V gene and leave the rest unexplained. That table gives V, J and clone size, and the DNA gave D and trimming. Within this sample are 13,000 or so clones, with roughly four fifths of them counted one time only. Roughly 29% of the sample rests with the top ten.

A negative result on the clinical CCP2 antibody test was shown by CND-RA patients, and progression of joint destruction was observed despite active therapy. Every CND-RA patient showed typical joint destruction in the wrists and ankles and had failed conventional anti-rheumatic therapy. CND-RA patients were sampled not at diagnosis but after long disease histories, which in several cases spanned decades. Around 45 millilitres of EDTA-anticoagulated peripheral blood were drawn from each patient. Ficoll-Paque PLUS density gradient separation was used to isolate peripheral blood mononuclear cells. AutoMACS magnetic bead positive selection was used to isolate CD8+ cells from fresh or cryopreserved PBMCs, and flow cytometry was used to check purity. Genomic DNA was extracted with Nucleospin Tissue or Tissue XS kits and quantified on a Qubit 2.0 fluorometer. The TCR originated in a woman in her thirties or forties with seronegative destructive rheumatoid arthritis. Source material: CD8+ T cells from blood.

The DNA sequence is TGTGCCTGGAGTTCAAGTACCAGCGGGGGGTTAGATACGCAGTATTTT. Translated, it gives CAWSSSTSGGLDTQYF. The chain uses TRBV30 and TRBJ2-3; TRBD2 fits 9 bases in the junction. The CDR3, from cysteine to phenylalanine, totals 16 residues. The only DNA kept is the CDR3, 48 bases in frame from the first base. Here V drops 2 bases and J drops 5 bases, and the junction holds 11 bases not matched to any gene. Sequences GTSNPN (CDR1) and SVGIG (CDR2) are obtained from the germline V gene (reference sequence).